These 18 T cell receptor beta chains share one sample of origin, sequenced in a study of blood T cell repertoires in COVID-19. Sequencing was performed with immunoSEQ multiplex PCR; in TCRdb, only in-frame clones are kept and a portion is missing. Among around 100,000 clones listed, roughly 85% were seen once. What was sequenced was peripheral blood. Every receptor here comes from an older man with active or convalescent COVID-19.

The rearrangement links TRBV7-8 to TRBJ2-5, with D maybe TRBD1 (5 bases). Trimming took 5 bases from V and 2 from J, leaving 15 bases between them. CDR1 and CDR2 (germline): SGHVS, FQNEAQ. The CDR3 totals 15 residues. The CDR3 loop is CASSRGRIGQETQYF. CDR3 nucleotide sequence: TGTGCCAGCAGCAGGGGAAGGATTGGACAAGAGACCCAGTACTTC.

The chain is built from TRBV6-2 or TRBV6-3 and TRBJ2-1, with D tentatively TRBD2 (7 bases). V was trimmed by 5 bases and J by 5 bases, leaving 13 bases between them. The germline gives CDR1 MNHEY, CDR2 SVGEGT. The CDR3 loop spans 14 amino acids. The CDR3 reads CASSAGAAHNEQFF. DNA of the CDR3: TGTGCCAGCAGTGCGGGGGCGGCACACAATGAGCAGTTCTTC.

J is TRBJ2-7 and V is TRBV30, with D possibly matching TRBD1 (6 bases). CDR1 and CDR2 from the germline V gene are GTSNPN and SVGIG (reference sequence). The CDR3 consists of 18 residues. Trimming took off 0 bases at V and 5 bases at J, with 26 bases between the two ends. In nucleotides, the CDR3 is TGTGCCTGGAGTGTACTTCCCTTTACCGGGACACACGGGGACGAGCAGTACTTC. Its protein product is CAWSVLPFTGTHGDEQYF. The complete variable domain, with remaining parts taken from reference TRBV30 and TRBJ2-7, reads SQTIHQWPATLVQPVGSPLSLECTVEGTSNPNLYWYRQAAGRGLQLLFYSVGIGQISSEVPQNLSASRPQDRQFILSSKKLLLSDSGFYLCAWSVLPFTGTHGDEQYFGPGTRLTVT.

A few counts support this clone. The chain is built from TRBV7-2 and TRBJ2-7; 9 nucleotides line up with TRBD2. The junction had 7 bases not matched to a gene; V was cut back by 4 bases and J by 0 bases. Germline-derived CDR1 and CDR2 are SGHTA and FQGNSA. This CDR3 region has 16 residues. CDR3 sequence reads: CASSSGSGGPSYEQYF. The CDR3, as DNA: TGTGCCAGCAGCTCTGGTAGCGGGGGCCCCTCCTACGAGCAGTACTTC.

The rearrangement joins TRBV4-2 to TRBJ1-2; 8 bases fit TRBD1. V shed 3 bases and J 7 bases; nucleotides not matched to a gene: 4. Germline V gene data show CDR1 as LGHNA and CDR2 as YNFKEQ. The CDR3 runs to 13 residues. The CDR3 is CASSQDRVGGYTF. CDR3 DNA sequence: TGTGCCAGCAGCCAGGACAGGGTCGGTGGCTACACCTTC.

This clone was found a few times. The CDR3 DNA reads TGCGCCAGCAGGGCAGGGGAGGGCACTGAAGCTTTCTTT. Translating gives CASRAGEGTEAFF. The chain combines TRBV5-1 with TRBJ1-1, with D maybe TRBD1 (6 bases). Trimming stripped 5 bases from V and 4 bases from J, with 12 bases between. Germline lookup yields CDR1 SGHRS and CDR2 YFSETQ. This CDR3 region has 13 residues.

The J gene is TRBJ2-1, the V gene TRBV7-6; no clear D. Trimming took off 2 bases at V and 10 bases at J, with 15 bases between the two ends. The CDR3 extends over 14 amino acids. Germline CDR1 reads SGHVS; CDR2 reads FNYEAQ. The CDR3 sequence: CASSLLTTHREQFF. The CDR3 DNA sequence: TGTGCCAGCAGCTTACTAACCACCCACAGAGAGCAGTTCTTC.

This clone appeared once. This chain links TRBV6-5 with TRBJ2-5; no clear D. The CDR3 has 14 amino acids. Germline-derived CDR1 and CDR2 are MNHEY and SVGAGI. The V end lost 2 bases, the J end lost 4 bases, and 11 bases lay between the germline ends. CDR3 amino acids: CASSYLLESETQYF. The CDR3 DNA reads TGTGCCAGCAGTTACCTTTTGGAGTCAGAGACCCAGTACTTC.

This clone is a singleton in its sample. This chain's CDR3 is CASSPTGVSNQPQHF. CDR3 nucleotide sequence: TGTGCCAGCAGCCCGACAGGAGTAAGCAATCAGCCCCAGCATTTT. This chain joins TRBV3-1 (or the pseudogene TRBV3-2) and TRBJ1-5, with D possibly matching TRBD1 (6 bases). The CDR3 has 15 residues. Trimming stripped 4 bases from V and 1 base from J, with 11 bases between. From germline, CDR1 is LGHDT and CDR2 YNNKEL (reference sequence).

Turning to this clone: This CDR3 fails to terminate in the conserved phenylalanine or tryptophan, so it likely reflects a read error. It is unclear where the CDR3 begins or ends on the DNA, so no DNA is shown, and the CDR3 is as TCRdb lists it. J is TRBJ2-7 and V is TRBV2; the D call of TRBD2 is as the table states it, not checked on the DNA. From germline, CDR1 is SNHLY and CDR2 FYNNEI. The length of the CDR3 is 13 amino acids, counting both ends. CDR3 residues: CASSEMASGTYQL.

J is TRBJ2-2 and V is TRBV11-3; 14 bases line up with TRBD2. Trimming at V came to 5 bases and at J to 7 bases, leaving 6 bases not matched to a gene. CDR3 length equals 16 residues. Germline V gene lookup returns CDR1 SGHNT and CDR2 YENEEA. The CDR3, as DNA: TGTGCCAGCAGCCGCGGCGGACTAGCGGGAGGCGGGGAGCTGTTTTTT. Its translation is CASSRGGLAGGGELFF.

The chain recombines TRBV5-4 with TRBJ2-7, with 11 bases fitting TRBD2. CDR3 size: 18 residues. V was clipped by 1 base and J by 5 bases; unmatched bases: 14. The V gene's germline CDR1 is SGHNT and CDR2 YYREEE (reference sequence). CDR3 bases: TGTGCCAGCAGCTTGATGAGGGGCCGTAGCGGGGGGGCGGACGAGCAGTACTTC. It is translated as CASSLMRGRSGGADEQYF.

The chain uses TRBV18 and TRBJ2-3; D might be TRBD2 (6 bases). The germline V and J ends were trimmed by 3 bases and 2 bases, with 15 bases remaining between them. This CDR3 is 16 amino acids long. Germline V CDR1 and CDR2: KGHSH, LQKENI. The CDR3 DNA reads TGTGCCAGCTCACCCCCCCAGGGAGGTGACACAGATACGCAGTATTTT. It is translated as CASSPPQGGDTDTQYF.

J is TRBJ2-5 and V is TRBV5-4; 8 bases line up with TRBD2. CDR1 and CDR2 from the germline V gene are SGHNT and YYREEE (reference sequence). Trimming removed 4 bases from V and 2 bases from J; junction bases left unmatched: 10. The CDR3 contains 16 residues. The CDR3 loop is CASSPPRGGQQETQYF. CDR3 DNA sequence: TGTGCCAGCAGCCCCCCGCGCGGGGGGCAACAAGAGACCCAGTACTTC.

V is TRBV6-2 or TRBV6-3 and J is TRBJ1-1, with D possibly TRBD1 on 6 matching bases. V was clipped by 7 bases and J by 1 base, with 28 bases between them. Germline V gene data show CDR1 as MNHEY and CDR2 as SVGEGT. The CDR3 length is 19 residues. The CDR3 nucleotides are TGTGCCAGCAACCCGACTGAACAGGGAGTTGCGTGGTCGAACACTGAAGCTTTCTTT. This translates into CASNPTEQGVAWSNTEAFF.

The genes are TRBV11-2 and TRBJ2-1; 10 bases align to TRBD2. The CDR3 is made up of 16 amino acids. V shed 1 base, J shed 6 bases, and the junction held 6 bases outside the gene matches. Germline V gene data show CDR1 as SGHAT and CDR2 as FQNNGV. The CDR3 DNA reads TGTGCCAGCAGCTTAGTATCTAGCGGGAGCTCCAATGAGCAGTTCTTC. Translating gives CASSLVSSGSSNEQFF.

The chain uses TRBV6-5 and TRBJ1-4; D might be TRBD1 (5 bases). The V gene's germline CDR1 is MNHEY and CDR2 SVGAGI. The CDR3 contains 15 residues. The V gene lost 6 bases and the J gene lost 8 bases, with 19 bases spanning the gap. CDR3 bases: TGTGCCAGCAGACCCCGGGGGGGAGATGGAGAAAAACTGTTTTTT. This translates into CASRPRGGDGEKLFF.

The rearrangement uses TRBV7-2 and TRBJ2-5; 13 nucleotides agree with TRBD2. Germline CDR1 is SGHTA and CDR2 is FQGNSA. V lost 5 bases to trimming and J lost 5 bases; unmatched junction nucleotides: 8. The CDR3 is 16 amino acids. For the CDR3, the DNA is TGTGCCAGCAGCGCCGGACTAGCGGGGGTGGGTGAGACCCAGTACTTC. Protein sequence: CASSAGLAGVGETQYF.